The 9 T cell receptor beta chains below were found in one sample sequenced in a study of OX40 agonist ivuxolimab in advanced cancers. The method was immunoSEQ multiplex PCR; TCRdb's version includes in-frame clones alone and lacks a portion of them. Of fewer than 85,000 clones in the sample, roughly 80% are singletons; the top ten hold 1.6%. The sample was CD4+ or CD8+ T cells sorted from blood, taken in a trial of the OX40 agonist ivuxolimab. The receptors derive from an adult with an advanced solid tumor such as melanoma, head and neck, liver or kidney cancer.

This sequence joins TRBV9 and TRBJ1-1; 8 nucleotides match TRBD1. The ends lost 4 bases at V and 5 bases at J; junction bases unmatched: 7. The germline CDR1 and CDR2 sequences are SGDLS and YYNGEE. There are 14 residues in the CDR3. In DNA, the CDR3 is TGTGCCAGCAGCTTCGGACAGGGTGGGACTGAAGCTTTCTTT. It encodes CASSFGQGGTEAFF. The whole variable domain, remainder taken from reference TRBV9 and TRBJ1-1, is DSGVTQTPKHLITATGQRVTLRCSPRSGDLSVYWYQQSLDQGLQFLIQYYNGEERAKGNILERFSAQQFPDLHSELNLSSLELGDSALYFCASSFGQGGTEAFFGQGTRLTVV.

The chain couples TRBV19 to TRBJ2-6; D unresolved. This CDR3 is built from 14 residues. The V end lost 7 bases, the J end lost 7 bases, and 14 bases lay between the germline ends. Germline loops: CDR1 LNHDA, CDR2 SQIVND (reference sequence). This chain's CDR3 is CASTVSPGANVLTF. The CDR3, as DNA: TGTGCCAGTACCGTGAGCCCGGGTGCCAACGTCCTGACTTTC.

The J gene is TRBJ2-3, the V gene TRBV10-3; perhaps TRBD2 as D (5 bases). Trimming left V 7 bases short and J 0 bases short, with 8 bases between. The CDR3 runs 13 residues. CDR1 is ENHRY, CDR2 SYGVKD, per germline. Here the CDR3 DNA reads TGTGCCATCATGGGAGCTAGCACAGATACGCAGTATTTT. Its protein is CAIMGASTDTQYF.

The chain uses TRBV6-5 and TRBJ1-4, with 7 positions matching TRBD1. The germline V gene has CDR1 MNHEY and CDR2 SVGAGI. The CDR3 is made up of 14 amino acids. The ends lost 2 bases at V and 6 bases at J; junction bases unmatched: 3. The CDR3 DNA sequence: TGTGCCAGCAGTTACCGACAGGGAGATGAAAAACTGTTTTTT. This codes for CASSYRQGDEKLFF.

This clone has more than one count but fewer than ten. The J gene is TRBJ2-3, the V gene TRBV20-1; the D is unclear. V shed 7 bases and J shed 3 bases, with 8 bases lying between them. This CDR3 comprises 11 residues. Germline V gene lookup returns CDR1 DFQATT and CDR2 SNEGSKA (reference sequence). The CDR3 loop reads CSEGLTDTQYF. The CDR3 DNA reads TGCAGTGAGGGTTTAACAGATACGCAGTATTTT.

The chain is built from TRBV27 and TRBJ2-7, with D perhaps matching TRBD2 (5 bases). Germline V lookup: CDR1 MNHEY, CDR2 SMNVEV (reference sequence). The CDR3 consists of 15 residues. V was cut by 7 bases and J by 0 bases, with 16 bases left in between. The CDR3 is CASKTSLASSYEQYF. Here the CDR3 DNA reads TGTGCCAGCAAAACTAGTCTAGCCAGCTCCTACGAGCAGTACTTC.

This rearrangement joins TRBV29-1 to TRBJ1-2; no definite D call. V lost 4 bases and J 5 bases, leaving 11 bases between the germline ends. This CDR3 region has 12 residues. Germline CDR1 is SQVTM and CDR2 is ANQGSEA. The CDR3 reads CSVGVGGYGYTF. The CDR3 region has the DNA TGCAGCGTTGGCGTGGGCGGGTATGGCTACACCTTC.

CDR3 amino acids: CAITNRAEAFF. CDR3 DNA sequence: TGTGCCATCACAAATAGGGCCGAAGCTTTCTTT. The J gene is TRBJ1-1, the V gene TRBV10-3, with D unresolved. This CDR3 spans 11 amino acids. V was pared by 7 bases and J by 8 bases, with 11 bases between. Germline V gene data show CDR1 as ENHRY and CDR2 as SYGVKD.

This clone was recorded once. The V gene is TRBV7-9, the J gene TRBJ2-2; the D is unclear. The germline gives CDR1 SEHNR, CDR2 FQNEAQ (reference sequence). The CDR3 runs to 14 residues. Trimming took 6 bases from V and 1 from J, leaving 9 bases between them. The CDR3 nucleotides read TGTGCCAGCAGGCACGACGGGAACACCGGGGAGCTGTTTTTT. This gives the protein CASRHDGNTGELFF.